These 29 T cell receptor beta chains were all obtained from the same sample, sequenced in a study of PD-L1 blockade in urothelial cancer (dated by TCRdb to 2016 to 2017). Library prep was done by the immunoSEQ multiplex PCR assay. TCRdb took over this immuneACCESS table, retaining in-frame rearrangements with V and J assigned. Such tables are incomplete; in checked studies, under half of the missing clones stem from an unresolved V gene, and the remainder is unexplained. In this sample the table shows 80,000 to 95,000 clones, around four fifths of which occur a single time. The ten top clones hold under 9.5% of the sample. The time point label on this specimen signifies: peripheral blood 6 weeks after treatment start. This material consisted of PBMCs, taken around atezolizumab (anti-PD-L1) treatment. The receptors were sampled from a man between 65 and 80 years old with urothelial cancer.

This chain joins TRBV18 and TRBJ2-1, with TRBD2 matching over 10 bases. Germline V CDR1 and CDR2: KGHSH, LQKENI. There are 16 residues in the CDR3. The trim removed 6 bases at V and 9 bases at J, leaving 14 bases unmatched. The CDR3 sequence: CASSQGASGSSGEQFF. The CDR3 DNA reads TGTGCCAGCTCCCAAGGGGCTAGCGGGAGTTCGGGTGAGCAGTTCTTC.

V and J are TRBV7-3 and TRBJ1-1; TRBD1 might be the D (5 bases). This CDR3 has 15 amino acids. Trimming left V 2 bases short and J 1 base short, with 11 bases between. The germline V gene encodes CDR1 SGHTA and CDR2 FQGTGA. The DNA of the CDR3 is TGTGCCAGCAGCTTAGGCGGGGCGGGGAACACTGAAGCTTTCTTT. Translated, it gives CASSLGGAGNTEAFF.

The CDR3 spells CASSSTTSNYGYTF. The CDR3 nucleotides read TGCGCCAGCAGCTCGACAACCTCTAACTATGGCTACACCTTC. The rearrangement uses TRBV5-1 and TRBJ1-2; no clear D gene. The germline V and J ends were trimmed by 3 bases and 0 bases, with 9 bases remaining between them. The germline V gene encodes CDR1 SGHRS and CDR2 YFSETQ. CDR3 size: 14 residues.

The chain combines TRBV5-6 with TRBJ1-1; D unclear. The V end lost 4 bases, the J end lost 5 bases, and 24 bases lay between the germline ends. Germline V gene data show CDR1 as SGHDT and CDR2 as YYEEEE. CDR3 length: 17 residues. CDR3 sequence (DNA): TGTGCCAGCAGCCTGGAGGGCTCTTTCAAACGGGGTACTGAAGCTTTCTTT. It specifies CASSLEGSFKRGTEAFF.

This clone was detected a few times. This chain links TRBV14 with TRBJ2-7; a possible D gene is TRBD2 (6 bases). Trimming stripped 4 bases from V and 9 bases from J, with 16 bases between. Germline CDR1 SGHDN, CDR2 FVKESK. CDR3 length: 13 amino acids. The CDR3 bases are TGTGCCAGCAGCCCGGGTGGACCTAGCGCGCAGTACTTC. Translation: CASSPGGPSAQYF.

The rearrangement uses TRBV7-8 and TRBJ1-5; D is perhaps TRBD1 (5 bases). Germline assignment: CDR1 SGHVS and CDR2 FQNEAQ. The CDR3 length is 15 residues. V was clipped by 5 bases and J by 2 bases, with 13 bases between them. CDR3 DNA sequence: TGTGCCAGCAGCACCAGGGTGTTTGGCAATCAGCCCCAGCATTTT. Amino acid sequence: CASSTRVFGNQPQHF.

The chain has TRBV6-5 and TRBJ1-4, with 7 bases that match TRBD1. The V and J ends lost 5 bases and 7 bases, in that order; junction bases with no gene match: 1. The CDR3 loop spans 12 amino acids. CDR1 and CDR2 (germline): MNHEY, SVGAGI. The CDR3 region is CASSRDSEKLFF. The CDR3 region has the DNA TGTGCCAGCAGTAGGGACAGTGAAAAACTGTTTTTT.

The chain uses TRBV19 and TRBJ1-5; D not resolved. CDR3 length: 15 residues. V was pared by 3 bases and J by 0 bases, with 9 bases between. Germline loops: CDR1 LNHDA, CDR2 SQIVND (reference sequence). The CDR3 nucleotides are TGTGCCAGTAGTATTATCGGAGCTAGCAATCAGCCCCAGCATTTT. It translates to CASSIIGASNQPQHF.

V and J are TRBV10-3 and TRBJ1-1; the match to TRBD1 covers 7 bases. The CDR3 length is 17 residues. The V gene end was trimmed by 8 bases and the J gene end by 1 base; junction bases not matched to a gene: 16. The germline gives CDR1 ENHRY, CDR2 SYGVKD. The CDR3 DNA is TGTGCCATCGGTGTACCAACCGACGGGACAGCGAACACTGAAGCTTTCTTT. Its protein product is CAIGVPTDGTANTEAFF.

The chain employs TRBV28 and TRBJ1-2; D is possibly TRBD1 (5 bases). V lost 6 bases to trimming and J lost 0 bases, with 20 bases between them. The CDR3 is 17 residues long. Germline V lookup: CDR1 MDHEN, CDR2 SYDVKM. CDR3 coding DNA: TGTGCCAGCAGGCCCCTAAATGGTAGGGGCTCTAACTATGGCTACACCTTC. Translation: CASRPLNGRGSNYGYTF.

For the CDR3, the DNA is TGTGCCAGCAGTTTCACTAGCGGGGTGAACAATGAGCAGTTCTTC. It encodes CASSFTSGVNNEQFF. The J gene is TRBJ2-1, the V gene TRBV27; TRBD2 matches at 10 bases. J gave up 5 bases and V 3 bases, and 4 bases lay outside the gene matches. Germline loops: CDR1 MNHEY, CDR2 SMNVEV (reference sequence). There are 15 residues in the CDR3.

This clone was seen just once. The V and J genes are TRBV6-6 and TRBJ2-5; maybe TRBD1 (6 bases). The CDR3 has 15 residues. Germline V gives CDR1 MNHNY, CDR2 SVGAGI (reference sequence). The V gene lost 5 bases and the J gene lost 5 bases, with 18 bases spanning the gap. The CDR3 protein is CASSHQGHQGETQYF. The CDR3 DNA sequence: TGTGCCAGCAGTCACCAGGGGCATCAAGGGGAGACCCAGTACTTC.

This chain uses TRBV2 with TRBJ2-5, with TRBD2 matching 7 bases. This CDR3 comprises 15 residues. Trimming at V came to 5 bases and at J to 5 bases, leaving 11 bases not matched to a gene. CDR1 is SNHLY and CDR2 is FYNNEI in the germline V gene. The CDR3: CASSPRGDPGETQYF. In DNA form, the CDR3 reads TGTGCCAGCAGTCCCCGGGGGGATCCGGGGGAGACCCAGTACTTC.

CDR3 in DNA: TGTGCCATCAGTCCCGGGACTAGCGGGTTTCAAGAGACCCAGTACTTC. Translating gives CAISPGTSGFQETQYF. This chain connects TRBV10-3 to TRBJ2-5, with 12 nucleotides matching TRBD2. The J segment lost 2 bases and the V segment lost 5 bases, leaving 6 bases of the junction unmatched. Germline loops: CDR1 ENHRY, CDR2 SYGVKD. There are 16 residues in the CDR3.

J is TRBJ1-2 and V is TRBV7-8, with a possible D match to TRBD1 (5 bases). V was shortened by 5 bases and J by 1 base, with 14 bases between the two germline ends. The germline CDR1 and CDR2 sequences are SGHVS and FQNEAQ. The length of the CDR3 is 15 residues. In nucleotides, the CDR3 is TGTGCCAGCAGCCGCTCTGGACAACATAACTATGGCTACACCTTC. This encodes CASSRSGQHNYGYTF.

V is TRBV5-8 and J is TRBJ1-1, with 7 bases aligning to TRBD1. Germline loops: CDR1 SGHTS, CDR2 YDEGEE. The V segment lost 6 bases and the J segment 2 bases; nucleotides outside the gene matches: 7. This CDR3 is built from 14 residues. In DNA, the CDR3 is TGTGCCAGCAACCGCGGGACAGCTAACACTGAAGCTTTCTTT. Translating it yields CASNRGTANTEAFF.

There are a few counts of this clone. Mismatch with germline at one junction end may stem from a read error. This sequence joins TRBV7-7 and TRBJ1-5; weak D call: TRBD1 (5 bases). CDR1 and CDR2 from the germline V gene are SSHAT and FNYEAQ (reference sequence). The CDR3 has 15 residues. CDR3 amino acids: CASSRDCNSNQPQHF. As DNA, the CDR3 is TGTGCTAGCAGCCGGGACTGCAATAGCAATCAGCCCCAGCATTTT.

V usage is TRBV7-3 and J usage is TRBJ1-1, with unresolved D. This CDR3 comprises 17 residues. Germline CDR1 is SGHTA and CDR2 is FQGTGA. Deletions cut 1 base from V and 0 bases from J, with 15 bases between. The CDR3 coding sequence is TGTGCCAGCAGCTTAAGATCGGGAGGACGGATGAACACTGAAGCTTTCTTT. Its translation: CASSLRSGGRMNTEAFF.

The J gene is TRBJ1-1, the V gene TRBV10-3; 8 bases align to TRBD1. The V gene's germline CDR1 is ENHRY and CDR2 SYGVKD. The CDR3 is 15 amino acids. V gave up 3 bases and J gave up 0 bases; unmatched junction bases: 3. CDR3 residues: CAISDQGAVNTEAFF. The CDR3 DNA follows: TGTGCCATCAGTGACCAGGGGGCTGTGAACACTGAAGCTTTCTTT.

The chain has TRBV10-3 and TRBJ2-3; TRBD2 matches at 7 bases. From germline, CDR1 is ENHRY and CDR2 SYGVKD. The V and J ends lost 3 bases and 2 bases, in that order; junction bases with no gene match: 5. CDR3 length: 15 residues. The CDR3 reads CAISDKRGPTDTQYF. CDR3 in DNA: TGTGCCATCAGTGATAAGCGGGGACCCACAGATACGCAGTATTTT.

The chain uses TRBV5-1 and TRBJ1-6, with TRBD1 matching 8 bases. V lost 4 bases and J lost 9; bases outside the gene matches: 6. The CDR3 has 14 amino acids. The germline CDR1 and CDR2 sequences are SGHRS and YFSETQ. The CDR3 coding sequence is TGCGCCAGCAGCGTACAGGGGGGAGGTTCACCCCTCCACTTT. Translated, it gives CASSVQGGGSPLHF.

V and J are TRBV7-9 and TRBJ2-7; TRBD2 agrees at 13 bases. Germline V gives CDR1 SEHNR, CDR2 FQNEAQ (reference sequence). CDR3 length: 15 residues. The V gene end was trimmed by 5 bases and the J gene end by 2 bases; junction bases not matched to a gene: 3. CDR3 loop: CASSLGLAGAYEQYF. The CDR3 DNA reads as TGTGCCAGCAGCCTAGGACTAGCGGGAGCCTACGAGCAGTACTTC.

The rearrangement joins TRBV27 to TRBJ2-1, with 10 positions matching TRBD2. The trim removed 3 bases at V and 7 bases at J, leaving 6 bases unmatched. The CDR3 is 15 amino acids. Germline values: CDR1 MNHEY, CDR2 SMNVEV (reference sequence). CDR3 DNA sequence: TGTGCCAGCAGTTTTGGCGCTAGCGGGGGTAATGAGCAGTTCTTC. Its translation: CASSFGASGGNEQFF.

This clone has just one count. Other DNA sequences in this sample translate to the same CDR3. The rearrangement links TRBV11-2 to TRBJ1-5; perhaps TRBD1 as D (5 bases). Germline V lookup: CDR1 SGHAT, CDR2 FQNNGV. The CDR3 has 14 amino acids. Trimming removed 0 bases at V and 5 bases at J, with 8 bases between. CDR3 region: CASSLDGGDQPQHF. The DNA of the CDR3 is TGTGCCAGCAGCTTAGATGGGGGGGATCAGCCCCAGCATTTT.

The CDR3 DNA sequence: TGTGCCACCAGCGGGACTCAGGTCCCCGGGGTGGTCCGGGAGCTGTTTTTT. Protein: CATSGTQVPGVVRELFF. The V gene is TRBV15, the J gene TRBJ2-2; the D gene is possibly TRBD2 (6 bases). Germline V lookup: CDR1 LNHNV, CDR2 YYDKDF (reference sequence). Trimming took 5 bases from V and 9 from J, leaving 25 bases between them. The CDR3 spans 17 residues.

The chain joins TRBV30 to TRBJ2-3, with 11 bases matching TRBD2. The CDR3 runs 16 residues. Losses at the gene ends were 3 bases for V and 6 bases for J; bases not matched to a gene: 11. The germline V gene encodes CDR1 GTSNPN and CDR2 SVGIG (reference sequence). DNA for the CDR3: TGTGCCTGGAGGGGCGGGACTAGCGGCCGTGGGGATACGCAGTATTTT. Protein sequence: CAWRGGTSGRGDTQYF.

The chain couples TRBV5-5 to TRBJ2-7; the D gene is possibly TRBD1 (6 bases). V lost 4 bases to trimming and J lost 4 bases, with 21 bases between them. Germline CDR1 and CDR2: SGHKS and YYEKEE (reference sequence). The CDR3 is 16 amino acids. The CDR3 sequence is CASSPHPDSARYEQYF. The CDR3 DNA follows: TGTGCCAGCAGCCCTCACCCGGACAGTGCCAGATACGAGCAGTACTTC.

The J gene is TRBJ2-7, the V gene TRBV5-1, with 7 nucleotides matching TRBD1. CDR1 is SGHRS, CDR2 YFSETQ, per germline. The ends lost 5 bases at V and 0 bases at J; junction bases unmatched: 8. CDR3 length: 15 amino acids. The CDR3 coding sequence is TGCGCCAGCAGACCTAACAGGGGTCCCTCCTACGAGCAGTACTTC. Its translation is CASRPNRGPSYEQYF.

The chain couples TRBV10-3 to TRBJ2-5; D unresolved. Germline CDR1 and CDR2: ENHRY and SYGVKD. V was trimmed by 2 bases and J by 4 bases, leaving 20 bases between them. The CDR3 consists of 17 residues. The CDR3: CAISEPALGAGPETQYF. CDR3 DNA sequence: TGTGCCATCAGTGAGCCCGCCTTGGGCGCAGGCCCAGAGACCCAGTACTTC.